These 24 T cell receptor beta chains share one sample of origin, sequenced in a study of blood T cell repertoires in COVID-19. TCRdb's table, derived via immunoSEQ multiplex PCR, lists solely in-frame clones and lacks some. The sample lists 200,000 to 250,000 clones; 85% were seen once. Sequencing used peripheral blood. These receptors all come from a man aged 50 to 59 who had recovered from COVID-19.

This clone was seen more than once but under ten times. The chain links TRBV18 to TRBJ1-3, with D perhaps TRBD1 (6 bases). CDR3 length: 15 amino acids. CDR1 and CDR2 from the germline V gene are KGHSH and LQKENI. The V gene lost 6 bases and the J gene lost 0 bases, with 12 bases spanning the gap. The CDR3 DNA sequence: TGTGCCAGCTCGCCGGACAGTATCTCTGGAAACACCATATATTTT. It codes for CASSPDSISGNTIYF.

The CDR3 DNA follows: TGTGCCAGCACCTGGGCATCCTCCTACGAGCAGTACTTC. This sequence encodes CASTWASSYEQYF. The gene calls are TRBV11-2 and TRBJ2-7; D is unclear. The CDR3 has 13 amino acids. Germline-derived CDR1 and CDR2 are SGHAT and FQNNGV. V dropped 7 bases and J dropped 0 bases, with 10 bases sitting between them.

This clone was seen just once. V is TRBV28 and J is TRBJ1-4; D remains ambiguous. The germline CDR1 and CDR2 sequences are MDHEN and SYDVKM. The CDR3 consists of 12 residues. The V and J ends lost 5 bases and 7 bases respectively, with 8 bases between them. CDR3 protein: CASSTGSEKLFF. The CDR3 DNA reads as TGTGCCAGCAGTACCGGGAGTGAAAAACTGTTTTTT.

This chain links TRBV2 with TRBJ1-2; D remains unclear. V shed 9 bases and J shed 10 bases, with 27 bases lying between them. This CDR3 spans 15 amino acids. Per the germline V gene, CDR1 is SNHLY and CDR2 is FYNNEI. In DNA form, the CDR3 reads TGTGCCAGTCAGCGGCAGGCCTCACTAACTATGGTCTACACCTTC. Translated, it gives CASQRQASLTMVYTF.

The gene calls are TRBV6-5 and TRBJ2-2, with 12 bases aligning to TRBD2. The ends lost 8 bases at V and 6 bases at J; junction bases unmatched: 7. CDR3 length: 15 amino acids. Germline V lookup: CDR1 MNHEY, CDR2 SVGAGI. The CDR3 region is CASGILAGGSGELFF. In DNA form, the CDR3 reads TGTGCCAGCGGGATACTAGCGGGAGGTTCCGGGGAGCTGTTTTTT.

V usage is TRBV18 and J usage is TRBJ2-7; TRBD1 agrees at 10 bases. The CDR3 totals 14 residues. Unmatched junction bases numbered 3, after V lost 3 bases and J lost 4 bases. Germline CDR1 reads KGHSH; CDR2 reads LQKENI. CDR3 region: CASSPGQGEYEQYF. As DNA, the CDR3 is TGTGCCAGCTCACCTGGACAGGGGGAATACGAGCAGTACTTC.

The V and J genes are TRBV19 and TRBJ2-3, with TRBD2 as a possible D gene (5 bases). This CDR3 is built from 15 residues. Germline assignment: CDR1 LNHDA and CDR2 SQIVND (reference sequence). V dropped 0 bases and J dropped 3 bases, with 10 bases sitting between them. The CDR3 loop is CASSIEGVRTDTQYF. The CDR3 DNA follows: TGTGCCAGTAGTATAGAGGGAGTCCGAACAGATACGCAGTATTTT. The variable domain in full, completed from reference TRBV19 and TRBJ2-3, reads DGGITQSPKYLFRKEGQNVTLSCEQNLNHDAMYWYRQDPGQGLRLIYYSQIVNDFQKGDIAEGYSVSREKKESFPLTVTSAQKNPTAFYLCASSIEGVRTDTQYFGPGTRLTVL.

This chain connects TRBV10-1 to TRBJ1-6; D ambiguous. Trimming took 2 bases from V and 10 from J, leaving 15 bases between them. This CDR3 region has 15 residues. Per germline, CDR1 WNHNN and CDR2 SYGVQD (reference sequence). The CDR3 sequence: CASSELRGSGSPLHF. DNA of the CDR3: TGCGCCAGCAGTGAGCTTCGAGGGTCTGGCTCACCCCTCCACTTT.

This clone came up a few times. The chain combines TRBV18 with TRBJ2-5, with 7 nucleotides matching TRBD1. The CDR3 runs to 16 residues. CDR1 is KGHSH and CDR2 is LQKENI in the germline V gene. The V segment lost 3 bases and the J segment 5 bases; nucleotides outside the gene matches: 12. The CDR3 here is CASSPTGAAPGETQYF. Written as DNA, the CDR3 is TGTGCCAGCTCACCTACAGGGGCAGCGCCGGGGGAGACCCAGTACTTC. The variable domain in full, with the rest retrieved from reference TRBV18 and TRBJ2-5, is NAGVMQNPRHLVRRRGQEARLRCSPMKGHSHVYWYRQLPEEGLKFMVYLQKENIIDESGMPKERFSAEFPKEGPSILRIQQVVRGDSAAYFCASSPTGAAPGETQYFGPGTRLLVL.

V and J are TRBV12-3 or TRBV12-4 and TRBJ2-5; TRBD1 is a possible D gene (6 bases). V gave up 6 bases and J gave up 9 bases, with 11 bases separating them. The CDR3 sequence is 11 residues long. CDR3 in DNA: TGTGCCAGCAGGGCAGAGGGGGCCCAGTACTTC. This encodes CASRAEGAQYF.

The genes are TRBV28 and TRBJ2-2, with 12 bases fitting TRBD2. The CDR3 loop spans 17 amino acids. J was trimmed by 4 bases and V by 3 bases; bases with no gene match: 6. Germline V CDR1 and CDR2: MDHEN, SYDVKM. CDR3 in amino acids: CASSLQRLAGVTGELFF. CDR3 nucleotide sequence: TGTGCCAGCAGTTTGCAGAGACTAGCGGGAGTCACCGGGGAGCTGTTTTTT.

This clone was seen a handful of times. The chain has TRBV30 and TRBJ1-5; D remains ambiguous. The V gene's germline CDR1 is GTSNPN and CDR2 SVGIG (reference sequence). The CDR3 contains 13 residues. The V gene lost 1 base and the J gene lost 1 base, with 5 bases spanning the gap. The CDR3 protein is CAWSGGSNQPQHF. CDR3 bases: TGTGCCTGGAGTGGCGGCAGCAATCAGCCCCAGCATTTT. The full variable domain, its missing parts supplied by reference TRBV30 and TRBJ1-5, is SQTIHQWPATLVQPVGSPLSLECTVEGTSNPNLYWYRQAAGRGLQLLFYSVGIGQISSEVPQNLSASRPQDRQFILSSKKLLLSDSGFYLCAWSGGSNQPQHFGDGTRLSIL.

V usage is TRBV5-8 and J usage is TRBJ2-1, with 15 bases aligning to TRBD2. The CDR3 covers 15 residues. CDR1 SGHTS and CDR2 YDEGEE come from the germline V gene. V shed 3 bases and J 7 bases; nucleotides not matched to a gene: 2. CDR3 residues: CASSSGTSGRNEQFF. CDR3 DNA: TGTGCCAGCAGCTCTGGGACTAGCGGGAGGAATGAGCAGTTCTTC.

Comments on this clone: Other DNA variants within this sample encode the same CDR3. This chain uses TRBV5-4 with TRBJ2-3, with a tentative D call TRBD2 (6 bases). The CDR3 totals 14 residues. V lost 5 bases and J lost 2, with 12 bases in between. Germline-derived CDR1 and CDR2 are SGHNT and YYREEE (reference sequence). The CDR3 region has the DNA TGTGCCAGCAGTCCGGGACTGAACACAGATACGCAGTATTTT. Its translation is CASSPGLNTDTQYF.

The chain couples TRBV29-1 to TRBJ2-3; D possibly corresponds to TRBD1 (6 bases). Germline-derived CDR1 and CDR2 are SQVTM and ANQGSEA. V lost 4 bases to trimming and J lost 4 bases, with 15 bases between them. The CDR3 runs to 14 residues. CDR3 residues: CSVARQGSSDTQYF. The CDR3, as DNA: TGCAGCGTTGCGAGGCAGGGGAGTTCAGATACGCAGTATTTT.

The rearrangement joins TRBV18 to TRBJ2-7; TRBD2 matches at 10 bases. The CDR3 is 16 amino acids. V lost 0 bases to trimming and J lost 3 bases; unmatched junction nucleotides: 5. CDR1 is KGHSH and CDR2 is LQKENI in the germline V gene. This chain's CDR3 is CASSPPSGRDGYEQYF. CDR3 nucleotide sequence: TGTGCCAGCTCACCACCCAGCGGGAGGGACGGCTACGAGCAGTACTTC.

This clone was recorded once. The J gene is TRBJ1-1, the V gene TRBV27, with TRBD1 matching over 8 bases. Germline CDR1 is MNHEY and CDR2 is SMNVEV (reference sequence). The V gene end was trimmed by 3 bases and the J gene end by 12 bases; junction bases not matched to a gene: 18. CDR3 length: 16 residues. CDR3 nucleotides: TGTGCCAGCAGTTTTCGAGGACAGGGCACTGTCTTTCGAACTTTCTTT. This gives the protein CASSFRGQGTVFRTFF.

The chain combines TRBV10-1 with TRBJ2-1, with TRBD1 identical over 7 bases. The CDR3 is made up of 14 amino acids. Germline V gene data show CDR1 as WNHNN and CDR2 as SYGVQD (reference sequence). V gave up 3 bases and J gave up 2 bases; unmatched junction bases: 1. CDR3 protein: CASSDRGTYNEQFF. CDR3 DNA sequence: TGCGCCAGCAGTGACAGGGGGACCTACAATGAGCAGTTCTTC.

This clone was counted once. CDR3 coding DNA: TGTGCCAGCAGTTTATTCGCCCTGGGCAATTCCGAGCAGTACTTC. Translation gives CASSLFALGNSEQYF. The V gene is TRBV28, the J gene TRBJ2-7, with D hard to call. Trimming removed 1 base at V and 6 bases at J, with 16 bases between. Germline CDR1 MDHEN, CDR2 SYDVKM. The CDR3 loop spans 15 amino acids.

The chain combines TRBV2 with TRBJ2-3; 7 bases fit TRBD2. The CDR3 is made up of 15 amino acids. After removal of 6 bases from V and 0 bases from J, the junction contained 6 bases not matched to a gene. The germline CDR1 and CDR2 sequences are SNHLY and FYNNEI. The CDR3 DNA is TGTGCCAGCAGCCCGGGAGGTTTCAGCACAGATACGCAGTATTTT. It yields the protein CASSPGGFSTDTQYF. The full variable domain, in which reference TRBV2 and TRBJ2-3 provide the parts outside the CDR3, is EPEVTQTPSHQVTQMGQEVILRCVPISNHLYFYWYRQILGQKVEFLVSFYNNEISEKSEIFDDQFSVERPDGSNFTLKIRSTKLEDSAMYFCASSPGGFSTDTQYFGPGTRLTVL.

The rearrangement joins TRBV6-5 to TRBJ2-7, with 10 bases fitting TRBD1. Germline V gene data show CDR1 as MNHEY and CDR2 as SVGAGI. Trimming took 6 bases from V and 6 from J; bases not matched to a gene: 11. The CDR3 sequence is 15 residues long. Here the CDR3 DNA reads TGTGCCAGCAGCGGAGCCGGGACAGGGGTTCGCGAGCAGTACTTC. Translated: CASSGAGTGVREQYF.

This clone was detected only once. This chain uses TRBV5-5 with TRBJ1-4, with D possibly TRBD1 on 5 matching bases. Trimming left V 4 bases short and J 9 bases short, with 16 bases between. The germline CDR1 and CDR2 sequences are SGHKS and YYEKEE (reference sequence). CDR3 length: 14 amino acids. The CDR3 nucleotides are TGTGCCAGCAGCCAGGGACTGGGCGTCCAAAAACTGTTTTTT. Its protein product is CASSQGLGVQKLFF.

The gene calls are TRBV7-8 and TRBJ1-4, with 8 bases matching TRBD1. V dropped 5 bases and J dropped 6; count of bases not matched to a gene: 8. The CDR3 has 15 amino acids. The germline gives CDR1 SGHVS, CDR2 FQNEAQ. In nucleotides, the CDR3 is TGTGCCAGCAGCCAACCCGGGACAGGTTATGAAAAACTGTTTTTT. Translating it yields CASSQPGTGYEKLFF.

The chain couples TRBV15 to TRBJ2-5; 9 nucleotides match TRBD1. The junction had 6 bases not matched to a gene; V was cut back by 3 bases and J by 4 bases. In germline, CDR1 is LNHNV, CDR2 YYDKDF (reference sequence). The CDR3 contains 15 residues. CDR3 residues: CATSRFDRGAETQYF. The DNA of the CDR3 is TGTGCCACCAGCAGGTTCGACAGGGGGGCAGAGACCCAGTACTTC. Looking up the rest from reference TRBV15 and TRBJ2-5 gives the full variable domain: DAMVIQNPRYQVTQFGKPVTLSCSQTLNHNVMYWYQQKSSQAPKLLFHYYDKDFNNEADTPDNFQSRRPNTSFCFLDIRSPGLGDTAMYLCATSRFDRGAETQYFGPGTRLLVL.